The 30 T cell receptor beta chains reported below all come from one sample, sequenced in a study of post-analysis software for immune sequencing data. Overall study findings and caveats: Controls showed lower frequencies than patients for five TRBV segments, and TRBV5-6, TRBV5-1 and TRBV20-1 were among these.

Antigens of these TCRs are unknown. Libraries were made from TCR beta cDNA, and they carried unique molecular identifiers. Via MiXCR, TCRdb re-called the PCR reads, giving one row per CDR3 protein. The sample has roughly 600,000 distinct CDR3 sequences; roughly 46% are singletons. The sequenced sample consisted of blood. All receptors come from a girl between 5 and 17 years old with multiple sclerosis.

This clonotype was found a few times. CDR3 loop: CASSFQGDRGYDEQFF. Here the CDR3 DNA reads TGTGCCAGCAGCTTCCAGGGGGACAGGGGGTACGATGAGCAGTTCTTC. V and J are TRBV7-2 and TRBJ2-1; 11 nucleotides agree with TRBD1. The CDR3 totals 16 residues. Unmatched junction bases numbered 9, after V lost 3 bases and J lost 8 bases. CDR1 is SGHTA and CDR2 is FQGNSA in the germline V gene.

This chain links TRBV11-2 with TRBJ1-2; D is undetermined. The CDR3 totals 17 residues. Germline V gene data show CDR1 as SGHAT and CDR2 as FQNNGV. Trimming cost V 5 bases and J 12 bases, with 31 bases left between them. The CDR3 is CASSPPPITVSPEGDTF. Written as DNA, the CDR3 is TGTGCCAGCAGCCCCCCGCCTATCACAGTTTCCCCGGAGGGTGACACCTTC. The whole variable domain, filled in from reference TRBV11-2 and TRBJ1-2, reads EAGVAQSPRYKIIEKRQSVAFWCNPISGHATLYWYQQILGQGPKLLIQFQNNGVVDDSQLPKDRFSAERLKGVDSTLKIQPAKLEDSAVYLCASSPPPITVSPEGDTFGSGTRLTVV.

This rearrangement joins TRBV20-1 to TRBJ2-7; tentative D call: TRBD1 (5 bases). CDR3 length equals 16 residues. Germline CDR1 DFQATT, CDR2 SNEGSKA (reference sequence). V was trimmed by 0 bases and J by 1 base, leaving 16 bases between them. CDR3: CSARDPSTVLSYEQYF. In nucleotides, the CDR3 is TGCAGTGCTAGAGATCCCTCGACAGTGTTGTCCTACGAGCAGTACTTC.

This clonotype was counted between two and nine times. The junction shows a germline mismatch at one end, possibly a read error. V usage is TRBV12-3 or TRBV12-4 and J usage is TRBJ2-3; 8 positions agree with TRBD2. CDR3 length: 15 amino acids. Written as DNA, the CDR3 is TGTGCCAGCAGTTTTAGCGGGACGTTGGCAGACACGCAGTATTTT. Its protein is CASSFSGTLADTQYF.

This clonotype has more than one count but fewer than ten. V is TRBV6-1 and J is TRBJ2-7; D possibly corresponds to TRBD2 (5 bases). V lost 8 bases and J lost 2, with 10 bases in between. CDR1 MNHNS and CDR2 SASEGT come from the germline V gene. The CDR3 totals 12 residues. In DNA form, the CDR3 reads TGTGCCAGCCTGGACTGGGCCTACGAGCAGTACTTC. Its translation: CASLDWAYEQYF.

CDR3 DNA sequence: TGCAGCGTTGGGACCCTCAGGGGGCGCAATGAGCAGTTCTTC. Amino acid sequence: CSVGTLRGRNEQFF. The V gene is TRBV29-1, the J gene TRBJ2-1, with TRBD1 matching 8 bases. The germline CDR1 and CDR2 sequences are SQVTM and ANQGSEA. Trimming removed 4 bases from V and 6 bases from J; junction bases left unmatched: 8. The length of the CDR3 is 14 residues.

As for this clonotype: At one end, the junction sequence differs from germline, possibly due to a read error. V is TRBV20-1 and J is TRBJ2-1; 10 nucleotides line up with TRBD2. The V gene's germline CDR1 is DFQATT and CDR2 SNEGSKA (reference sequence). The length of the CDR3 is 18 residues. CDR3 residues: CSARGGSGGAVFYKEQFF. The DNA of the CDR3 is TGCAGTGCTAGAGGGGGCAGCGGGGGGGCCGTGTTCTACAAGGAGCAGTTCTTC.

This clonotype was recorded once. A junction boundary mismatches the germline segment, possibly from a read error. J is TRBJ1-4 and V is TRBV27, with D perhaps TRBD1 (5 bases). Per germline, CDR1 MNHEY and CDR2 SMNVEV (reference sequence). The CDR3 totals 14 residues. The DNA for the CDR3 is TGTGCCAGCAGTGCCGAGGGGACTAATGAAGAACTGTTTTTT. It yields the protein CASSAEGTNEELFF. Full variable domain (missing parts from reference TRBV27 and TRBJ1-4): EAQVTQNPRYLITVTGKKLTVTCSQNMNHEYMSWYRQDPGLGLRQIYYSMNVEVTDKGDVPEGYKVSRKEKRNFPLILESPSPNQTSLYFCASSAEGTNEELFFGSGTQLSVL.

The V gene is TRBV12-3 or TRBV12-4, the J gene TRBJ2-7; D is undetermined. The CDR3 consists of 15 residues. Trimming stripped 2 bases from V and 2 bases from J, with 13 bases between. CDR3 DNA sequence: TGTGCCAGCAGTTTACGTCAGGCTGGGCCCTACGAGCAGTACTTC. It yields the protein CASSLRQAGPYEQYF.

This clonotype was observed a few times. CDR3 sequence reads: CASSLPYGQDTEAFF. The CDR3 nucleotides are TGTGCCAGCAGCCTTCCTTACGGACAGGACACTGAAGCTTTCTTT. V is TRBV7-9 and J is TRBJ1-1, with TRBD1 matching over 7 bases. The CDR3 extends over 15 amino acids. V shed 5 bases and J 3 bases; nucleotides not matched to a gene: 9. The germline V gene has CDR1 SEHNR and CDR2 FQNEAQ (reference sequence).

This chain connects TRBV6-6 to TRBJ2-7; D gene uncertain. With the DNA end fitting TRBJ2-5 better, the J assignment may be wrong. The CDR3 runs to 13 residues. In germline, CDR1 is MNHNY, CDR2 SVGAGI (reference sequence). In nucleotides, the CDR3 is TGTGCCAGCAGTTACAAGGACGTGGAGACCCAGTACTTC. Translation gives CASSYKDVETQYF.

The gene calls are TRBV7-2 and TRBJ2-5; 13 bases line up with TRBD2. The closer fit of TRBJ2-7 to the DNA end suggests the J call may be wrong. CDR1 is SGHTA and CDR2 is FQGNSA in the germline V gene. The CDR3 runs to 15 residues. The CDR3 region has the DNA TGTGCCAGCAGCCCTGGGACTAGCGGGGTAGGCGAGCAGTACTTC. This encodes CASSPGTSGVGEQYF.

The chain uses TRBV10-3 and TRBJ2-1; 7 bases are shared with TRBD2. Germline-derived CDR1 and CDR2 are ENHRY and SYGVKD. The CDR3 spans 17 residues. The trim removed 3 bases at V and 0 bases at J, leaving 8 bases unmatched. The CDR3 region is CAISDPAAGSSYNEQFF. CDR3 coding DNA: TGTGCCATCAGTGACCCCGCAGCGGGAAGCTCCTACAATGAGCAGTTCTTC.

This sequence joins TRBV12-3 or TRBV12-4 and TRBJ1-5, with D hard to call. Trimming shortened V by 3 bases and J by 2 bases, and 11 bases separated the two germline ends. CDR3 length: 15 amino acids. This CDR3 is CASSFRPGGNQPQHF. The CDR3 DNA is TGTGCCAGCAGTTTTCGCCCAGGTGGCAATCAGCCCCAGCATTTT.

There are a few counts of this clonotype. The chain carries TRBV12-3 or TRBV12-4 and TRBJ2-7, with 7 positions matching TRBD1. V lost 7 bases, J lost 1 base, and 7 bases stayed unmatched. The CDR3 runs to 14 residues. In DNA, the CDR3 is TGTGCCAGCACGGCCCAGGGGGAATCCTACGAGCAGTACTTC. This codes for CASTAQGESYEQYF.

The V call is TRBV9, the J call TRBJ2-7; a weak D match, TRBD2 (5 bases). Trimming stripped 4 bases from V and 6 bases from J, with 17 bases between. This CDR3 contains 14 residues. Germline CDR1 is SGDLS and CDR2 is YYNGEE. CDR3 region: CASSQGLEATEQYF. CDR3 sequence (DNA): TGTGCCAGCAGCCAAGGGCTGGAGGCTACCGAGCAGTACTTC. Filled out from reference TRBV9 and TRBJ2-7, the complete variable domain reads DSGVTQTPKHLITATGQRVTLRCSPRSGDLSVYWYQQSLDQGLQFLIQYYNGEERAKGNILERFSAQQFPDLHSELNLSSLELGDSALYFCASSQGLEATEQYFGPGTRLTVT.

The CDR3: CASSQEGTGSYEQYV. The CDR3 nucleotides read TGCGCCAGCAGCCAAGAGGGGACGGGGTCCTACGAGCAGTACGTC. The V gene is TRBV4-1, the J gene TRBJ2-7; D tentatively reads TRBD1 or TRBD2 (5 bases each). The V gene lost 0 bases and the J gene lost 1 base, with 10 bases spanning the gap. The CDR3 runs 15 residues. Germline V gene sequence: CDR1 MGHRA, CDR2 YSYEKL.

The chain carries TRBV10-3 and TRBJ2-6, with D perhaps matching TRBD2 (6 bases). This CDR3 comprises 14 residues. The V and J ends lost 7 bases and 4 bases respectively, with 11 bases between them. The V gene's germline CDR1 is ENHRY and CDR2 SYGVKD. The CDR3 DNA is TGTGCCATCAACGGAGGGGACGGGGCCAACGTCCTGACTTTC. It encodes CAINGGDGANVLTF.

This chain uses TRBV7-9 with TRBJ1-1; D perhaps matches TRBD1 (6 bases). CDR3 size: 17 residues. The ends were cut back, 5 bases at V and 5 bases at J, with 24 bases in the middle. Germline V gives CDR1 SEHNR, CDR2 FQNEAQ (reference sequence). The CDR3 protein is CASSHSKTPQGGTEAFF. The CDR3 DNA sequence: TGTGCCAGCAGCCATTCAAAAACCCCACAGGGCGGAACTGAAGCTTTCTTT.

The CDR3 coding sequence is TGCAGTGCTGATCGGGGGGCCGATTTCAATGAGCAGTTCTTC. Its protein product is CSADRGADFNEQFF. V and J are TRBV20-1 and TRBJ2-1; D might be TRBD2 (7 bases). In germline, CDR1 is DFQATT, CDR2 SNEGSKA (reference sequence). The CDR3 contains 14 residues. V dropped 5 bases and J dropped 6 bases, with 17 bases sitting between them.

This clonotype has just a few counts. This chain links TRBV20-1 with TRBJ1-6, with 11 bases identical to TRBD1. This CDR3 has 15 residues. Germline V gene sequence: CDR1 DFQATT, CDR2 SNEGSKA (reference sequence). V lost 4 bases to trimming and J lost 8 bases; unmatched junction nucleotides: 7. The CDR3 loop reads CSAIPPDRGHSPLHF. DNA of the CDR3: TGCAGTGCTATTCCCCCGGACAGGGGGCATTCACCCCTCCACTTT.

This chain uses TRBV6-5 with TRBJ2-1, with 11 nucleotides matching TRBD2. Trimming at V came to 0 bases and at J to 3 bases, leaving 4 bases not matched to a gene. The CDR3 runs 17 residues. CDR1 and CDR2 from the germline V gene are MNHEY and SVGAGI. The CDR3, as DNA: TGTGCCAGCAGTTACTCCAATAGCGGGGGGGACTACAATGAGCAGTTCTTC. This translates into CASSYSNSGGDYNEQFF.

J is TRBJ1-5 and V is TRBV10-3; unclear D gene. There are 13 residues in the CDR3. Germline CDR1 is ENHRY and CDR2 is SYGVKD. With 3 bases removed from V and 3 bases from J, the gap between germline ends came to 6 bases. The CDR3, as DNA: TGTGCCATCAGTGACGAGGACAATCAGCCCCAGCATTTT. Encoded protein: CAISDEDNQPQHF.

This chain uses TRBV12-3 or TRBV12-4 with TRBJ2-7, with TRBD2 matching over 7 bases. V trimming: 4 bases; J trimming: 1 base; junction bases outside the gene matches: 4. CDR3 length: 14 amino acids. The CDR3 DNA is TGTGCCAGCAGTTGGGCTAGCGGTTCCTACGAGCAGTACTTC. Its translation is CASSWASGSYEQYF.

The V call is TRBV7-2, the J call TRBJ2-7, with D possibly TRBD2 on 6 matching bases. The ends were cut back, 5 bases at V and 3 bases at J, with 17 bases in the middle. The CDR3 is 15 amino acids. Germline V gives CDR1 SGHTA, CDR2 FQGNSA. The CDR3 DNA is TGTGCCAGCAGCCCGCACCTAGCGTCGGGCTACGAGCAGTACTTC. This sequence encodes CASSPHLASGYEQYF.

This clonotype was counted only a few times. The CDR3 loop reads CATSGGNTAGEAYF. CDR3 DNA sequence: TGTGCCACCAGTGGGGGAAATACTGCGGGAGAGGCGTATTTT. The chain carries TRBV24-1 and TRBJ2-3, with 7 nucleotides matching TRBD2. The CDR3 covers 14 residues. CDR1 is KGHDR and CDR2 is SFDVKD in the germline V gene. The V gene end was trimmed by 5 bases and the J gene end by 14 bases; junction bases not matched to a gene: 15.

This clonotype was seen more than once but under ten times. The CDR3 region has the DNA TGCGCCAGCAGCCAACCCGGGACCAAAAACATTCAGTACTTC. Translated, it gives CASSQPGTKNIQYF. The J gene is TRBJ2-4, the V gene TRBV4-1; weak D call: TRBD2 (5 bases). Germline V gene sequence: CDR1 MGHRA, CDR2 YSYEKL. Between the trimmed V and J ends, which lost 2 bases and 2 bases, there was a span of 7 bases. CDR3 length: 14 residues.

The chain couples TRBV5-1 to TRBJ1-1; TRBD1 aligns across 8 bases. This CDR3 has 13 residues. The germline CDR1 and CDR2 sequences are SGHRS and YFSETQ. The V gene end was trimmed by 4 bases and the J gene end by 7 bases; junction bases not matched to a gene: 6. The CDR3 sequence is CASSKDRVLEAFF. In DNA, the CDR3 is TGCGCCAGCAGCAAGGACAGGGTGCTTGAAGCTTTCTTT.

The chain combines TRBV30 with TRBJ2-1; D is perhaps TRBD2 (5 bases). The CDR3 contains 15 residues. The V gene's germline CDR1 is GTSNPN and CDR2 SVGIG (reference sequence). The germline V and J ends were trimmed by 7 bases and 0 bases, with 16 bases remaining between them. Written as DNA, the CDR3 is TGTGCCTACCACCGGGAACATCGCTCCTACAATGAGCAGTTCTTC. Protein sequence: CAYHREHRSYNEQFF.

As DNA, the CDR3 is TGTGCCAGCAGTTCTCCGGTGGGCACTAGCAAAGCAGATACGCAGTATTTT. Amino acid sequence: CASSSPVGTSKADTQYF. This sequence joins TRBV12-3 or TRBV12-4 and TRBJ2-3; maybe TRBD2 (6 bases). V lost 4 bases to trimming and J lost 4 bases, with 21 bases between them. This CDR3 has 17 residues.